This T cell receptor beta chain was identified in a study of blood T cell repertoires in COVID-19. Study in general: Italy, Spain and the United States were the sources of the convalescent and acute COVID-19 samples.

The CDR3 loop spans 16 amino acids. Germline V CDR1 and CDR2: SNHLY, FYNNEI. Trimming left V 6 bases short and J 0 bases short, with 15 bases between. Original data processing: From reference gene primer amplification, estimates of nucleated cell counts were derived. Profiled with immunoSEQ multiplex PCR; TCRdb holds only in-frame clones, not every one. The DNA gave D and trimming, while V, J and clone size come from that table. The table records roughly 300,000 clones, 80% to 95% of them present only once. The V call is TRBV2, the J call TRBJ2-1; D not certain. The TCR comes from a woman aged 25-40 years with COVID-19, enrolled during active disease. Material for sequencing was peripheral blood. The CDR3 DNA reads TGTGCCAGCAGACTGGTTCGCTCGGGCTCCTACAATGAGCAGTTCTTC. The encoded protein is CASRLVRSGSYNEQFF.